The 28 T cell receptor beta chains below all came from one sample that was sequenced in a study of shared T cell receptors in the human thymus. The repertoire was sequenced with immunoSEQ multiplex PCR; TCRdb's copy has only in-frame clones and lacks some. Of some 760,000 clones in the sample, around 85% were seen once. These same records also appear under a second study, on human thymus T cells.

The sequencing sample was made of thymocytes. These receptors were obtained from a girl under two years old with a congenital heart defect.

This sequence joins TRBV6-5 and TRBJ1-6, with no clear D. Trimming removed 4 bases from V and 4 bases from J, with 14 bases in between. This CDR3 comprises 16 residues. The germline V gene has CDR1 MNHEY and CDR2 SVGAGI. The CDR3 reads CASSSHQVSYNSPLHF. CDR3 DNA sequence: TGTGCCAGCAGTTCCCACCAGGTGTCATATAATTCACCCCTCCACTTT.

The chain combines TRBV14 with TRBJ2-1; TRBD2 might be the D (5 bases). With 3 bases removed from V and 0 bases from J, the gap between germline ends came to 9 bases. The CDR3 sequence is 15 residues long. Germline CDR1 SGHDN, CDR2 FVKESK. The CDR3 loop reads CASSHGKSSYNEQFF. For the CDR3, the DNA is TGTGCCAGCAGCCACGGGAAAAGCTCCTACAATGAGCAGTTCTTC.

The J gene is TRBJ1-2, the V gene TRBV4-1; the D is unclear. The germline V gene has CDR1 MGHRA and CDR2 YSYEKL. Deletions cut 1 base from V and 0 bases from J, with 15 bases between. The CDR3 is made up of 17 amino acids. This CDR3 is CASSQVVPQIANYGYTF. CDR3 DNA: TGCGCCAGCAGCCAAGTCGTTCCCCAAATAGCTAACTATGGCTACACCTTC.

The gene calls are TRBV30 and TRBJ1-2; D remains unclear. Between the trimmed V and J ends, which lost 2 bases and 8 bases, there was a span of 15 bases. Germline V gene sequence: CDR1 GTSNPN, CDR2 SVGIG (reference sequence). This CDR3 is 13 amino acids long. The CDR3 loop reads CAWSPTGLGGYTF. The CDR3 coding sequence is TGTGCCTGGAGTCCGACGGGGTTAGGAGGCTACACCTTC. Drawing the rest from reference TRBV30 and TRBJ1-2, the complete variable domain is SQTIHQWPATLVQPVGSPLSLECTVEGTSNPNLYWYRQAAGRGLQLLFYSVGIGQISSEVPQNLSASRPQDRQFILSSKKLLLSDSGFYLCAWSPTGLGGYTFGSGTRLTVV.

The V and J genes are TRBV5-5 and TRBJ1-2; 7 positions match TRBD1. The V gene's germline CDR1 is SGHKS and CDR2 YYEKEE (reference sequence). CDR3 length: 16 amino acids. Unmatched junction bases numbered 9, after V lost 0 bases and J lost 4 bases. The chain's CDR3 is CASSLEISPGGYGYTF. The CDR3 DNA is TGTGCCAGCAGCTTGGAAATCAGTCCAGGGGGCTATGGCTACACCTTC.

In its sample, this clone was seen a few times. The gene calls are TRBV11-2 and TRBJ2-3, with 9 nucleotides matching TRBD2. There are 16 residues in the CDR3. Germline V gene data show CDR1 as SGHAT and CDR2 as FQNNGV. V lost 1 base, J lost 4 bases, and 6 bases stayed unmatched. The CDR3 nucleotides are TGTGCCAGCAGCTTAGTTCGCGGGGGGGGGCCAGATACGCAGTATTTT. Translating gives CASSLVRGGGPDTQYF.

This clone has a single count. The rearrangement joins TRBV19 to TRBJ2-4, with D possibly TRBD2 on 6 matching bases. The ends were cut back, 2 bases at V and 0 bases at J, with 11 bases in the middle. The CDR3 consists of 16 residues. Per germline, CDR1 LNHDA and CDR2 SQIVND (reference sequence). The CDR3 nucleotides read TGTGCCAGTAGTATAAGGGCGGGGCCAGCCAAAAACATTCAGTACTTC. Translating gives CASSIRAGPAKNIQYF.

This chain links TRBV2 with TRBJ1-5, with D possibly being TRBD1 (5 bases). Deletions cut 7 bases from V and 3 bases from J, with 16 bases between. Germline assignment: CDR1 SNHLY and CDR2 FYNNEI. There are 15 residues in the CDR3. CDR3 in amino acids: CASNREEGDNQPQHF. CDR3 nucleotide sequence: TGTGCCAGCAACCGGGAGGAAGGGGACAATCAGCCCCAGCATTTT.

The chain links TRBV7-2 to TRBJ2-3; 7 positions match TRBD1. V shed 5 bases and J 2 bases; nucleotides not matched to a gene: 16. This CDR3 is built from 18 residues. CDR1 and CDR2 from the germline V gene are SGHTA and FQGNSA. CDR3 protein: CASSLQRQPGQSTDTQYF. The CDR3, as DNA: TGTGCCAGCAGCCTTCAGCGTCAACCGGGACAGTCCACAGATACGCAGTATTTT. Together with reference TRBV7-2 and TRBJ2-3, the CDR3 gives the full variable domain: GAGVSQSPSNKVTEKGKDVELRCDPISGHTALYWYRQSLGQGLEFLIYFQGNSAPDKSGLPSDRFSAERTGGSVSTLTIQRTQQEDSAVYLCASSLQRQPGQSTDTQYFGPGTRLTVL.

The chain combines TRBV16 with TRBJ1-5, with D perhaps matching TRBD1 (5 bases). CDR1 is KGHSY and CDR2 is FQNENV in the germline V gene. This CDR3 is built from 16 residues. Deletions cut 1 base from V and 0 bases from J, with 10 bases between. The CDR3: CASSQFRGHSNQPQHF. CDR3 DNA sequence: TGTGCCAGCAGCCAATTTAGGGGCCATAGCAATCAGCCCCAGCATTTT.

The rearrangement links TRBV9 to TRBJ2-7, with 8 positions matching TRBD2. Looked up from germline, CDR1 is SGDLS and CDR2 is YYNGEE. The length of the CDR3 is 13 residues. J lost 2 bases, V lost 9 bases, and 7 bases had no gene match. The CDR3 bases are TGTGCCAACTTAGCGGGGTCAACCTACGAGCAGTACTTC. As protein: CANLAGSTYEQYF.

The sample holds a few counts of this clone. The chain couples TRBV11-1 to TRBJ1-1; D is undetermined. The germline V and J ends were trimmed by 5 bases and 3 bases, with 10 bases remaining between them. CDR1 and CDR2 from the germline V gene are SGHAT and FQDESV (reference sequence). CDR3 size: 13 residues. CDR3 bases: TGTGCCAGCAGCCCTGACTGGCACACTGAAGCTTTCTTT. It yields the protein CASSPDWHTEAFF.

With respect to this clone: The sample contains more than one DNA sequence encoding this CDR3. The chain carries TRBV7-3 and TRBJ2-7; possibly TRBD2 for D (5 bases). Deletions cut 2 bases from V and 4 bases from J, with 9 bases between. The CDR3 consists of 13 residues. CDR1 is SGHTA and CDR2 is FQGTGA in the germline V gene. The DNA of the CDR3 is TGTGCCAGCAGCTTAGGTACGGGGTACGAGCAGTACTTC. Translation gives CASSLGTGYEQYF.

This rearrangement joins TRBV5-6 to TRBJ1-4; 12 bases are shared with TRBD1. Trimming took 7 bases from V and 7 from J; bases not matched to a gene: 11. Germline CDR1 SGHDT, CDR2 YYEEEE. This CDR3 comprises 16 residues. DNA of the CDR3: TGTGCCAGCGGCCCGGGACAGGGGGCGACGGGTGAAAAACTGTTTTTT. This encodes CASGPGQGATGEKLFF.

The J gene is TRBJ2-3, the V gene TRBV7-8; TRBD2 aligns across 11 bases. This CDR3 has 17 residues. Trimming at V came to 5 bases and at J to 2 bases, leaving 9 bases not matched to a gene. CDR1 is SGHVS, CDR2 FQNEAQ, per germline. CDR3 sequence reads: CASSLELAGALTDTQYF. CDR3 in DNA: TGTGCCAGCAGCCTCGAACTAGCGGGGGCCCTCACAGATACGCAGTATTTT.

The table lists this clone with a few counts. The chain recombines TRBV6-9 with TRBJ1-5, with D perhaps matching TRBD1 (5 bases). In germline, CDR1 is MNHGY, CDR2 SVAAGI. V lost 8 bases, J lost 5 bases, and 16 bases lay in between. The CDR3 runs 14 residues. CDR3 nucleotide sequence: TGTGCCAGCTATTCTGTCCCCAGGGATCAGCCCCAGCATTTT. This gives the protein CASYSVPRDQPQHF.

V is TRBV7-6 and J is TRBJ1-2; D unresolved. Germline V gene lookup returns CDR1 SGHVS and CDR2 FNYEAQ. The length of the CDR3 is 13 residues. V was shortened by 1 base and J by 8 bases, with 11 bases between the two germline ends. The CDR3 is CASSLDREWGYTF. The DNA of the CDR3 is TGTGCCAGCAGCTTAGACCGGGAATGGGGCTACACCTTC.

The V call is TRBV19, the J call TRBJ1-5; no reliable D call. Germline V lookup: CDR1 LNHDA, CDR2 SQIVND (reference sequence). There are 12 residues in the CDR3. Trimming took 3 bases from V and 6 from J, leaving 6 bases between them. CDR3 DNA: TGTGCCAGTAGTATCTGCGGTCAGCCCCAGCATTTT. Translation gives CASSICGQPQHF.

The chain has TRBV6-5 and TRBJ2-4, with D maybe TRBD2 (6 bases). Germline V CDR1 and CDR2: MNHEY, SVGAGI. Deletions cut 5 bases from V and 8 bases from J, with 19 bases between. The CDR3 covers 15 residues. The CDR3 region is CASSLTRGSGDIQYF. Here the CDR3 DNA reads TGTGCCAGCAGTCTTACGAGGGGTTCGGGAGACATTCAGTACTTC.

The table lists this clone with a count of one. CDR3: CASANPKGRGTEAFF. CDR3 bases: TGTGCTAGTGCCAACCCAAAAGGTAGGGGCACTGAAGCTTTCTTT. The chain has TRBV12-5 and TRBJ1-1; D possibly corresponds to TRBD1 (5 bases). V lost 7 bases and J 4 bases, leaving 19 bases between the germline ends. This CDR3 has 15 amino acids. Germline V gene lookup returns CDR1 LGHNT and CDR2 FRNRAP.

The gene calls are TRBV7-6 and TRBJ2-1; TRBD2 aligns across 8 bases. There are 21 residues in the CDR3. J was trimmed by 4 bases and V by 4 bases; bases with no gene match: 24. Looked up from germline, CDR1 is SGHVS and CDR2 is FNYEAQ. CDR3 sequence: CASSSFHPIRREAGEYNEQFF. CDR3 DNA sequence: TGTGCCAGCAGCTCCTTTCACCCGATACGCCGGGAAGCGGGGGAGTACAATGAGCAGTTCTTC.

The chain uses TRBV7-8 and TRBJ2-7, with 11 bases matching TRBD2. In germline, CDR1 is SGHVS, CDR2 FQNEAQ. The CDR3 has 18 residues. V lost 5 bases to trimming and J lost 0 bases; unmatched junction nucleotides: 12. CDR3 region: CASSRALAGGQSSYEQYF. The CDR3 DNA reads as TGTGCCAGCAGCCGAGCCCTAGCGGGGGGCCAAAGCTCCTACGAGCAGTACTTC.

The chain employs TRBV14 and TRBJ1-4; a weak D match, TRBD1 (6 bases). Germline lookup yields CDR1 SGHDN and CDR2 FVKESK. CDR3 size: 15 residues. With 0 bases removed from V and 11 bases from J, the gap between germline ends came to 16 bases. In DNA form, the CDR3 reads TGTGCCAGCAGCCAAGATCGGCCAGGGAGGGGGAAACTGTTTTTT. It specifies CASSQDRPGRGKLFF.

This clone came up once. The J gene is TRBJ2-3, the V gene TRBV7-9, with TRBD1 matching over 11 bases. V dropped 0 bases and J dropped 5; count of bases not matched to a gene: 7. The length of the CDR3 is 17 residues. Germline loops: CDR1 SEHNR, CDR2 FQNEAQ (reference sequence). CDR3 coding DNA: TGTGCCAGCAGCTTAGCACCCGGGACAGGGGGTCAAGATACGCAGTATTTT. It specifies CASSLAPGTGGQDTQYF.

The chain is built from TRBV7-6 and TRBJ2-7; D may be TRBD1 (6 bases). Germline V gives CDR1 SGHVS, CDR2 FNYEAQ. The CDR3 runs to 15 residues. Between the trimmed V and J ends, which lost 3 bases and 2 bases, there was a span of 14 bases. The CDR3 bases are TGTGCCAGCAGCTTGGGGACACAGATAACCTACGAGCAGTACTTC. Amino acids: CASSLGTQITYEQYF. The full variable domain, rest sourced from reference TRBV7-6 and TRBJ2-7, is GAGVSQSPRYKVTKRGQDVALRCDPISGHVSLYWYRQALGQGPEFLTYFNYEAQQDKSGLPNDRFSAERPEGSISTLTIQRTEQRDSAMYRCASSLGTQITYEQYFGPGTRLTVT.

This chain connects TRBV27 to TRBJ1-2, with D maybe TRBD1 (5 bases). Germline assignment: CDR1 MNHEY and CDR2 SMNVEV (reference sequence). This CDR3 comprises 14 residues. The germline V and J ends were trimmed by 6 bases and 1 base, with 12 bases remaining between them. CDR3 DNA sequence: TGTGCCAGCAGAAATATCGGGGGTAACTATGGCTACACCTTC. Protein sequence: CASRNIGGNYGYTF.

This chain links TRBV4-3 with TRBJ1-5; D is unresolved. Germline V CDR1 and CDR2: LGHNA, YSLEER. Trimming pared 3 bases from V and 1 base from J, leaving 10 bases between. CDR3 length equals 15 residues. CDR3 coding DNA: TGCGCCAGCAGCCAGGATCCACAGAGCAATCAGCCCCAGCATTTT. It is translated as CASSQDPQSNQPQHF.

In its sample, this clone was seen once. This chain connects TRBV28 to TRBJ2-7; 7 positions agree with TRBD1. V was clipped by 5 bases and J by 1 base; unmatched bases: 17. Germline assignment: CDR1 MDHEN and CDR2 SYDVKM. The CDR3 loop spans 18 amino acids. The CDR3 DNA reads TGTGCCAGCAGTCCCACACCGTCTCAGGGGGTCCGATCCTACGAGCAGTACTTC. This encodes CASSPTPSQGVRSYEQYF.